This T cell receptor (beta chain) is drawn from a study of cytomegalovirus exposure and HLA in healthy donors. General study findings and limits: Later on, an analysis tied 15,000 to 20,000 TCR beta sequences to HLA alleles at 0.05 false discovery rate.

Those who donated were healthy bone marrow donors. Vbeta (60) and Jbeta (13) primers were used in the PCR. Clones were read by immunoSEQ multiplex PCR, and TCRdb kept only the in-frame ones, dropping some. There are roughly 190,000 clones in the sample; roughly 83% occur only once, and approximately 2.2% lies in the top ten. The V segment lost 5 bases and the J segment 1 base; nucleotides outside the gene matches: 4. The V gene's germline CDR1 is LNHNV and CDR2 YYDKDF (reference sequence). The CDR3 covers 14 residues. This clone has only one observation. Its antigen is still unknown. The chain employs TRBV15 and TRBJ1-2; 7 bases line up with TRBD1. The sample was PBMCs. This TCR was recovered from a woman aged 50 to 60 in good health and CMV-seronegative. CDR3 residues: CATSGQGVNYGYTF. The CDR3 bases are TGTGCCACCAGCGGTCAGGGGGTTAACTATGGCTACACCTTC.